These T cell receptor beta chains were read from a single sample in a study of blood T cell repertoires in COVID-19. Libraries were prepared by immunoSEQ multiplex PCR; TCRdb keeps only in-frame clonotypes and omits some of them. The sample yields around 310,000 clones, 90% seen once. The sequenced material came from peripheral blood. The receptors come from a woman aged 40 to 55 with COVID-19, enrolled during active disease. Both conserved end residues are part of each CDR3. D genes are given only for firm matches. Only part of the rows carry a size: once, few, many, or a class if the clone is expanded.

j_gene	v_gene	abundance	d_gene	CDR3aa	CDR3nt
TRBJ2-7	TRBV7-9	-	TRBD2	CASSLRISGGEQYF	TGTGCCAGCAGCTTAAGGATTAGCGGGGGCGAGCAGTACTTC
TRBJ2-1	TRBV11-2	-	-	CASSLGHSSYNEQFF	TGTGCCAGCAGCTTAGGACATAGCTCCTACAATGAGCAGTTCTTC
TRBJ2-7	TRBV5-4	-	TRBD1	CASSVGTGRGEQYF	TGTGCCAGCAGCGTCGGGACAGGGCGTGGGGAGCAGTACTTC
TRBJ2-3	TRBV7-3	-	TRBD1	CASSLGQGEGQYF	TGTGCCAGCAGCTTAGGACAGGGCGAGGGGCAGTATTTT
TRBJ1-1	TRBV6-5	-	-	CASIISGTQNTEAFF	TGTGCCAGCATAATATCGGGGACTCAGAACACTGAAGCTTTCTTT
TRBJ1-5	TRBV24-1	once	TRBD1	CATSASGQGAQPQHF	TGTGCCACCAGTGCCTCGGGACAGGGTGCTCAGCCCCAGCATTTT
TRBJ2-5	TRBV11-2	once	-	CASSPDSFTETQYF	TGTGCCAGCAGCCCCGACAGTTTCACAGAGACCCAGTACTTC
TRBJ2-3	TRBV19	-	-	CASSIDLPPSTGTDTQYF	TGTGCCAGTAGTATAGATCTTCCCCCCTCGACTGGCACAGATACGCAGTATTTT
TRBJ1-2	TRBV25-1	-	TRBD1	CASSELLSGQDYGYTF	TGTGCCAGCAGTGAATTGCTAAGTGGACAGGACTATGGCTACACCTTC
TRBJ2-7	TRBV6-1	-	TRBD1	CASSEAPGLGQGASYEQYF	TGTGCCAGCAGTGAAGCTCCCGGCCTCGGTCAGGGGGCCTCCTACGAGCAGTACTTC
TRBJ1-1	TRBV19	-	-	CASSIGRWPEEAFF	TGTGCCAGTAGTATAGGGCGATGGCCCGAGGAGGCTTTCTTT
TRBJ2-1	TRBV28	-	-	CATGGIYNEQFF	TGTGCCACCGGAGGAATTTACAATGAGCAGTTCTTC
TRBJ2-1	TRBV12-2	-	-	CASRLDAVNRDRVSRAQFF	TGTGCAAGTCGCTTAGACGCGGTCAACCGGGACAGGGTCTCGCGCGCACAGTTCTTC
TRBJ2-7	TRBV13	-	TRBD1	CASSLWQGAYEQYF	TGTGCCAGCAGCTTGTGGCAGGGGGCCTACGAGCAGTACTTC
TRBJ1-5	TRBV30	once	TRBD1	CAWSVVGGVQPQHF	TGTGCCTGGAGTGTTGTAGGGGGCGTGCAGCCCCAGCATTTT
TRBJ1-2	TRBV7-9	-	TRBD1	CASSPGTGIYGYTF	TGTGCCAGCAGCCCCGGGACAGGGATATATGGCTACACCTTC
TRBJ2-3	TRBV9	-	TRBD2	CASSVSGGLDTQYF	TGTGCCAGCAGCGTAAGCGGGGGCTTAGATACGCAGTATTTT
TRBJ2-5	TRBV28	-	-	CASKTGRQETQYF	TGTGCCAGCAAAACCGGCAGGCAAGAGACCCAGTACTTC
TRBJ1-5	TRBV7-2	few	-	CASSQAAGYSNQPQHF	TGTGCCAGCAGCCAGGCGGCGGGGTATAGCAATCAGCCCCAGCATTTT
TRBJ1-6	TRBV18	-	-	CASSPGGDPENSPLHF	TGTGCCAGCTCACCAGGGGGGGATCCAGAGAATTCACCCCTCCACTTT
TRBJ2-1	TRBV3-1/TRBV3-2	-	TRBD2	CASSQEGLAEGEQFF	TGTGCCAGCAGCCAAGAGGGACTAGCGGAGGGAGAGCAGTTCTTC
TRBJ2-7	TRBV5-1	-	-	CASSLAEGIYEQYF	TGCGCCAGCAGCTTGGCCGAGGGAATCTACGAGCAGTACTTC
TRBJ2-1	TRBV6-4	-	-	CASSDPRRGPEQFF	TGTGCCAGCAGTGACCCCCGGAGGGGCCCTGAGCAGTTCTTC
TRBJ2-7	TRBV28	-	TRBD1	CASRSFPGQGYNEQYF	TGTGCCAGCAGGTCGTTCCCGGGACAGGGGTATAACGAGCAGTACTTC
TRBJ1-2	TRBV28	-	-	CASSLPGLYGYGYTF	TGTGCCAGCAGTTTACCGGGACTTTACGGCTATGGCTACACCTTC
TRBJ1-5	TRBV29-1	-	TRBD1	CSATGRGQPQHF	TGCAGCGCGACAGGGCGAGGACAGCCCCAGCATTTT
TRBJ2-1	TRBV10-3	-	TRBD2	CAIMYVRPSGAGEQFF	TGTGCCATCATGTACGTTAGGCCTAGCGGGGCTGGTGAGCAGTTCTTC
TRBJ2-5	TRBV27	-	-	CASSPLYTTEIQETQYF	TGTGCCAGCAGTCCACTATATACGACAGAGATACAAGAGACCCAGTACTTC
TRBJ1-4	TRBV28	-	-	CASSLGGRGYEKLFF	TGTGCCAGCAGTTTAGGAGGGAGGGGTTACGAAAAACTGTTTTTT
TRBJ2-2	TRBV28	-	TRBD1	CASSSTGETGELFF	TGTGCCAGCAGTTCGACAGGGGAGACCGGGGAGCTGTTTTTT
TRBJ1-5	TRBV19	-	-	CASSGTPGEPQHF	TGTGCCAGTAGTGGGACACCAGGTGAGCCCCAGCATTTT
TRBJ1-1	TRBV5-4	-	-	CASSFRSQANTEAFF	TGTGCCAGCAGCTTTCGGTCACAGGCTAACACTGAAGCTTTCTTT
TRBJ1-1	TRBV19	-	-	CASKGLPNTEAFF	TGTGCCAGTAAGGGGCTCCCGAACACTGAAGCTTTCTTT
TRBJ1-2	TRBV28	-	-	CASRLVGGGDYGYTF	TGTGCCAGCCGACTAGTGGGGGGAGGCGACTATGGCTACACCTTC
TRBJ2-2	TRBV29-1	-	-	CSVDRGRGTGELFF	TGCAGCGTTGACCGGGGTAGGGGGACCGGGGAGCTGTTTTTT
TRBJ2-7	TRBV7-2	-	-	CASSYGQGWFAEQYF	TGTGCCAGCAGCTACGGACAAGGATGGTTCGCCGAGCAGTACTTC
TRBJ1-4	TRBV6-2/TRBV6-3	-	TRBD1	CASSPLTGTGDEKLFF	TGTGCCAGCAGCCCCCTAACCGGGACAGGGGATGAAAAACTGTTTTTT
TRBJ1-6	TRBV6-5	few	-	CASSSYGAYNSPLHF	TGTGCCAGCAGTTCATACGGGGCCTATAATTCACCCCTCCACTTT
TRBJ1-3	TRBV19	-	-	CASTLGGHLGNTIYF	TGTGCCAGTACCCTAGGCGGGCATCTTGGCAACACCATATATTTT
TRBJ1-1	TRBV28	-	TRBD1	CASSLGGTANTEAFF	TGTGCCAGCAGTTTAGGCGGGACAGCGAACACTGAAGCTTTCTTT
TRBJ2-6	TRBV19	-	TRBD1	CASNRDSLSGANVLTF	TGTGCCAGTAACCGGGACAGTCTCTCTGGGGCCAACGTCCTGACTTTC
TRBJ2-7	TRBV5-1	once	TRBD2	CASSLAGTNIYEQYF	TGCGCCAGCAGCTTGGCGGGGACTAATATCTACGAGCAGTACTTC
TRBJ1-2	TRBV7-8	-	TRBD1	CASSLGRGDDYGYTF	TGTGCCAGCAGCTTAGGCAGGGGGGATGATTATGGCTACACCTTC
TRBJ1-3	TRBV7-9	-	-	CASSRGTTGPGNTIYF	TGTGCCAGCAGCCGAGGGACTACTGGCCCTGGAAACACCATATATTTT
TRBJ2-7	TRBV7-3	-	-	CASSPRGSYEQYF	TGTGCCAGCAGCCCCCGGGGTTCCTACGAGCAGTACTTC
TRBJ1-2	TRBV27	-	-	CASSYRQGSVYGYTF	TGTGCCAGCAGTTACCGTCAGGGGAGCGTTTATGGCTACACCTTC
TRBJ1-1	TRBV6-2/TRBV6-3	-	-	CASSSMNTEAFF	TGTGCCAGCAGTTCTATGAACACTGAAGCTTTCTTT
TRBJ1-2	TRBV6-2/TRBV6-3	-	-	CASSYSSTGGYTF	TGTGCCAGCAGTTACTCGTCGACAGGTGGCTACACCTTC
TRBJ2-4	TRBV28	-	-	CASSLLRLGVRNIQYF	TGTGCCAGCAGTTTATTGAGGTTGGGAGTGCGGAACATTCAGTACTTC
TRBJ1-2	TRBV19	once	-	CASSFQDRYGYTF	TGTGCCAGTAGTTTCCAGGACAGATATGGCTACACCTTC
TRBJ2-7	TRBV4-2	-	-	CASSQDERIRDYEQYF	TGTGCCAGCAGCCAAGATGAGAGGATTCGGGACTACGAGCAGTACTTC
TRBJ1-1	TRBV6-5	-	-	CASSYSGAGFTEAFF	TGTGCCAGCAGTTACTCCGGAGCCGGGTTCACTGAAGCTTTCTTT
TRBJ2-1	TRBV7-2	-	TRBD2	CASSLEGTSGSNEQFF	TGTGCCAGCAGCTTAGAAGGGACTAGCGGGAGCAATGAGCAGTTCTTC
TRBJ2-2	TRBV4-3	-	TRBD2	CASSQARGGLAGESTGELFF	TGCGCCAGCAGCCAAGCCCGTGGGGGACTAGCGGGAGAAAGCACCGGGGAGCTGTTTTTT